These 20 T cell receptor beta chains share one sample of origin, sequenced in a study of blood T cell repertoires in COVID-19. The protocol was immunoSEQ multiplex PCR, while the TCRdb copy is restricted to in-frame clones and leaves out a portion. The sample consists of just over 350,000 clones, about 90% of them appearing once. The sample was PBMCs or T cells enriched from blood (not recorded which). The receptors were gathered from a woman aged 25 to 39 who had recovered from COVID-19.

The chain recombines TRBV28 with TRBJ2-3, with TRBD2 identical over 9 bases. Trimming took 6 bases from V and 4 from J; bases not matched to a gene: 8. The CDR3 sequence is 15 residues long. Germline assignment: CDR1 MDHEN and CDR2 SYDVKM. The CDR3 sequence: CASRTGGRASDTQYF. The CDR3 DNA sequence: TGTGCCAGCAGGACGGGCGGGAGGGCCTCAGATACGCAGTATTTT.

The J gene is TRBJ1-3, the V gene TRBV5-1; maybe TRBD1 (5 bases). This CDR3 is built from 15 residues. V was cut by 0 bases and J by 4 bases, with 11 bases left in between. Germline V CDR1 and CDR2: SGHRS, YFSETQ. CDR3 amino acids: CASSLAGGGGNTIYF. The CDR3 DNA is TGCGCCAGCAGCTTGGCCGGCGGGGGAGGAAACACCATATATTTT.

This chain connects TRBV11-2 to TRBJ2-1, with 8 positions matching TRBD2. The V gene's germline CDR1 is SGHAT and CDR2 FQNNGV. The CDR3 covers 16 residues. The J segment lost 2 bases and the V segment lost 5 bases, leaving 8 bases of the junction unmatched. The CDR3, as DNA: TGTGCCAGCAGCCTGGGACTAGTCTCTGCCTACAATGAGCAGTTCTTC. Translating gives CASSLGLVSAYNEQFF.

This clone turned up a few times. The chain has TRBV4-2 and TRBJ2-1, with 7 bases aligning to TRBD2. The V segment lost 2 bases and the J segment 6 bases; nucleotides outside the gene matches: 4. This CDR3 has 14 amino acids. CDR1 and CDR2 from the germline V gene are LGHNA and YNFKEQ. The CDR3 bases are TGTGCCAGCAGCCAACGGGGGGAGAGCAATGAGCAGTTCTTC. Its protein product is CASSQRGESNEQFF.

This chain uses TRBV29-1 with TRBJ1-5; D uncertain. The CDR3 is 13 amino acids. Between the trimmed V and J ends, which lost 2 bases and 3 bases, there was a span of 8 bases. Germline CDR1 reads SQVTM; CDR2 reads ANQGSEA. The CDR3: CSVERGPNQPQHF. The CDR3 bases are TGCAGCGTTGAACGGGGTCCCAATCAGCCCCAGCATTTT.

The V gene is TRBV7-2, the J gene TRBJ1-6; possible D gene TRBD1, 6 bases. Trimming removed 2 bases from V and 7 bases from J, with 12 bases in between. The CDR3 is made up of 15 amino acids. Germline CDR1 and CDR2: SGHTA and FQGNSA. The chain's CDR3 is CASSLTGFWNSPLHF. DNA of the CDR3: TGTGCCAGCAGCTTAACAGGGTTCTGGAATTCACCCCTCCACTTT.

The CDR3 protein is CASIHRGTAFHQPQHF. For the CDR3, the DNA is TGTGCCAGCATCCACCGAGGGACAGCGTTTCATCAGCCCCAGCATTTT. The chain joins TRBV19 to TRBJ1-5, with 7 bases aligning to TRBD1. Germline CDR1 reads LNHDA; CDR2 reads SQIVND (reference sequence). With 9 bases clipped from V and 5 bases from J, the junction kept 16 bases outside the gene matches. The CDR3 has 16 amino acids.

This chain connects TRBV4-2 to TRBJ2-5; 9 nucleotides align to TRBD1. The CDR3 extends over 16 amino acids. Germline assignment: CDR1 LGHNA and CDR2 YNFKEQ. The V gene end was trimmed by 0 bases and the J gene end by 2 bases; junction bases not matched to a gene: 4. The CDR3 loop is CASSQERQGGQETQYF. The CDR3 DNA follows: TGTGCCAGCAGCCAAGAAAGACAGGGGGGACAAGAGACCCAGTACTTC.

This sequence joins TRBV7-9 and TRBJ2-7; no clear D gene. This CDR3 contains 12 residues. Trimming left V 5 bases short and J 2 bases short, with 7 bases between. Germline-derived CDR1 and CDR2 are SEHNR and FQNEAQ (reference sequence). The CDR3 here is CASSPTAYEQYF. In DNA, the CDR3 is TGTGCCAGCAGCCCAACAGCCTACGAGCAGTACTTC.

The V and J genes are TRBV27 and TRBJ2-3; D possibly corresponds to TRBD1 (5 bases). Trimming cost V 6 bases and J 0 bases, with 10 bases left between them. The CDR3 runs to 14 residues. The germline V gene encodes CDR1 MNHEY and CDR2 SMNVEV (reference sequence). The CDR3 reads CASSRATSTDTQYF. DNA of the CDR3: TGTGCCAGCAGCAGGGCAACAAGCACAGATACGCAGTATTTT.

The rearrangement uses TRBV6-4 and TRBJ2-5, with TRBD2 as a possible D gene (5 bases). Germline V CDR1 and CDR2: MRHNA, SNTAGT. CDR3 size: 13 residues. Between the trimmed V and J ends, which lost 5 bases and 3 bases, there was a span of 10 bases. The CDR3 DNA reads TGTGCCAGCAGTACGCGGGCAGAAGAGACCCAGTACTTC. It is translated as CASSTRAEETQYF.

The chain is built from TRBV25-1 and TRBJ2-1; 8 positions match TRBD2. Germline lookup yields CDR1 MGHDK and CDR2 SYGVNS. The J segment lost 4 bases and the V segment lost 5 bases, leaving 4 bases of the junction unmatched. This CDR3 region has 14 residues. CDR3 bases: TGTGCCAGCAGTTTAGCGGGAAAGTACAATGAGCAGTTCTTC. Amino acids: CASSLAGKYNEQFF.

This clone showed up just a few times. The genes are TRBV5-6 and TRBJ1-2; D possibly corresponds to TRBD1 (5 bases). Per germline, CDR1 SGHDT and CDR2 YYEEEE. The CDR3 contains 14 residues. Trimming took 4 bases from V and 4 from J, leaving 14 bases between them. CDR3 amino acids: CASSAGTTAYGYTF. As DNA, the CDR3 is TGTGCCAGCAGCGCGGGGACCACAGCCTATGGCTACACCTTC.

V and J are TRBV4-1 and TRBJ2-3, with D unresolved. Per the germline V gene, CDR1 is MGHRA and CDR2 is YSYEKL. The CDR3 is 14 amino acids. V was clipped by 1 base and J by 2 bases, with 7 bases between them. CDR3 region: CASSQVTTTDTQYF. CDR3 DNA sequence: TGCGCCAGCAGCCAAGTTACAACCACAGATACGCAGTATTTT.

This clone turned up a few times. The chain employs TRBV7-9 and TRBJ2-2; the match to TRBD2 covers 9 bases. CDR3 length: 14 residues. Germline V gives CDR1 SEHNR, CDR2 FQNEAQ (reference sequence). The J segment lost 4 bases and the V segment lost 5 bases, leaving 2 bases of the junction unmatched. This CDR3 is CASSQLAGTGELFF. The CDR3 region has the DNA TGTGCCAGCAGCCAACTAGCGGGCACCGGGGAGCTGTTTTTT. The full variable domain, completed using reference TRBV7-9 and TRBJ2-2, is DTGVSQNPRHKITKRGQNVTFRCDPISEHNRLYWYRQTLGQGPEFLTYFQNEAQLEKSRLLSDRFSAERPKGSFSTLEIQRTEQGDSAMYLCASSQLAGTGELFFGEGSRLTVL.

CDR3: CASSHTKGRVNEQFF. The CDR3 nucleotides are TGTGCCAGCAGTCATACTAAAGGGCGGGTCAATGAGCAGTTCTTC. The rearrangement joins TRBV28 to TRBJ2-1; a possible D gene is TRBD2 (5 bases). CDR1 is MDHEN and CDR2 is SYDVKM in the germline V gene. V was clipped by 5 bases and J by 6 bases, with 17 bases between them. This CDR3 has 15 amino acids.

The chain employs TRBV13 and TRBJ1-4; D is unresolved. From germline, CDR1 is PRHDT and CDR2 FYEKMQ (reference sequence). CDR3 length equals 15 residues. Trimming removed 0 bases from V and 6 bases from J, with 11 bases in between. The CDR3 sequence: CASSLGAASHEKLFF. CDR3 coding DNA: TGTGCCAGCAGCTTAGGGGCGGCTTCTCATGAAAAACTGTTTTTT.

The table lists this clone with a count of one. This chain uses TRBV30 with TRBJ1-4; the D gene is possibly TRBD1 (5 bases). The CDR3 loop spans 14 amino acids. Germline CDR1 and CDR2: GTSNPN and SVGIG (reference sequence). V lost 2 bases to trimming and J lost 4 bases, with 11 bases between them. This CDR3 is CAWSSPGGNEKLFF. CDR3 DNA sequence: TGTGCCTGGAGTTCCCCGGGGGGTAATGAAAAACTGTTTTTT.

CDR3 coding DNA: TGTGCCAGCAGTTTTCTCGGGGGGGGGCCCAATGAGCAGTTCTTC. Translated, it gives CASSFLGGGPNEQFF. V is TRBV27 and J is TRBJ2-1; 8 bases match TRBD2. V gave up 3 bases and J gave up 6 bases; unmatched junction bases: 7. CDR1 is MNHEY and CDR2 is SMNVEV in the germline V gene (reference sequence). The length of the CDR3 is 15 residues.

This chain links TRBV19 with TRBJ1-6; D may be TRBD1 (6 bases). The V gene lost 5 bases and the J gene lost 6 bases, with 20 bases spanning the gap. CDR3 size: 17 residues. Germline loops: CDR1 LNHDA, CDR2 SQIVND (reference sequence). The chain's CDR3 is CASSAETGQWGNSPLHF. CDR3 nucleotides: TGTGCCAGTAGTGCTGAAACCGGACAGTGGGGTAATTCACCCCTCCACTTT.